These 6 T cell receptor beta chains originate from one sample sequenced in a study of beta chain features in type 1 diabetes. The authors reverse transcribed all of the isolated RNA, so sequencing captured expressed TCRB transcripts. Assay used: immunoSEQ multiplex PCR; TCRdb lists only in-frame clones, some missing. The repertoire holds under 800,000 clones, with around 15% as singletons. Input material: naive CD4+ T cells from blood. Receptor source: a man younger than 30 in good health.

This clone was seen more than once but under ten times. J is TRBJ2-7 and V is TRBV14; 9 bases match TRBD1. J was trimmed by 4 bases and V by 4 bases; bases with no gene match: 8. The CDR3 is 15 amino acids. CDR1 is SGHDN and CDR2 is FVKESK in the germline V gene. The CDR3 here is CASSRTTGGRYEQYF. The CDR3 nucleotides are TGTGCCAGCAGCCGCACCACAGGGGGCCGTTACGAGCAGTACTTC.

V gene TRBV19 combines with J gene TRBJ2-5; D is ambiguous. CDR1 and CDR2 from the germline V gene are LNHDA and SQIVND (reference sequence). The CDR3 has 13 amino acids. V was clipped by 6 bases and J by 5 bases, with 13 bases between them. The CDR3 DNA follows: TGTGCCAGTAGGGGGTTTGGAAGGGAGACCCAGTACTTC. It yields the protein CASRGFGRETQYF.

This clone was counted only a few times. The chain has TRBV7-9 and TRBJ2-1; D is unclear. CDR3 size: 13 residues. With 3 bases removed from V and 6 bases from J, the gap between germline ends came to 9 bases. Germline CDR1 is SEHNR and CDR2 is FQNEAQ (reference sequence). Here the CDR3 reads CASSLTGSNEQFF. CDR3 DNA sequence: TGTGCCAGCAGCTTGACCGGCTCCAATGAGCAGTTCTTC.

The table lists this clone with a few counts. The V gene is TRBV4-1, the J gene TRBJ2-1, with D perhaps TRBD2 (6 bases). CDR3 length: 15 amino acids. CDR1 and CDR2 from the germline V gene are MGHRA and YSYEKL. Deletions cut 6 bases from V and 2 bases from J, with 14 bases between. CDR3 nucleotide sequence: TGCGCCAGCAGGCAAATAGCGGCAGCCTACAATGAGCAGTTCTTC. Protein product: CASRQIAAAYNEQFF.

This chain joins TRBV11-2 and TRBJ2-7; the D is unclear. The V gene's germline CDR1 is SGHAT and CDR2 FQNNGV. Trimming removed 5 bases from V and 4 bases from J, with 18 bases in between. The CDR3 has 15 amino acids. The CDR3 DNA reads TGTGCCAGCAGCCCGGTCGAGGACCGGGCATACGAGCAGTACTTC. Its protein product is CASSPVEDRAYEQYF.

The chain links TRBV7-9 to TRBJ2-7, with D possibly matching TRBD1 (6 bases). The CDR3 extends over 15 amino acids. From germline, CDR1 is SEHNR and CDR2 FQNEAQ (reference sequence). Between the trimmed V and J ends, which lost 6 bases and 11 bases, there was a span of 26 bases. DNA for the CDR3: TGTGCCAGCAGTCTATCTACTCTCGGACAGCCAAGGAAGTACTTC. Translating it yields CASSLSTLGQPRKYF.